This passage covers 7 T cell receptor beta chains from one sample sequenced in a study of T cell repertoires in cytomegalovirus infection. Using its own MiXCR run on the reads, TCRdb lists one record per CDR3 protein. The sample shows 150,000 to 200,000 distinct CDR3 sequences, roughly 28% of them seen only once. Sequenced sample: PBMCs. The receptors were sampled from a human donor in good health (CMV status not recorded). Some clones in this sample may be carry-over from other donors' samples.

To note about this clonotype: A read error may produce the germline difference seen at one junction end. V gene TRBV2 combines with J gene TRBJ1-5, with D maybe TRBD1 (5 bases). CDR3 size: 16 residues. Germline V CDR1 and CDR2: SNHLY, FYNNEI. The DNA of the CDR3 is TGTGCCAGTAGTGAAGCGGCACAGGTTACAGATCAGCCCCAGCATTTT. Translating it yields CASSEAAQVTDQPQHF.

This clonotype was detected only a few times. The V gene is TRBV7-2, the J gene TRBJ1-5; TRBD1 matches at 11 bases. The CDR3 extends over 20 amino acids. J was trimmed by 2 bases and V by 1 base; bases with no gene match: 13. Germline assignment: CDR1 SGHTA and CDR2 FQGNSA. In DNA form, the CDR3 reads TGTGCCAGCAGCTTAGTTAGGGGGATGCTGGGACAGGGGGGCAATCAGCCCCAGCATTTT. Residues: CASSLVRGMLGQGGNQPQHF. Using reference TRBV7-2 and TRBJ1-5 for the parts outside the CDR3, the full variable domain is GAGVSQSPSNKVTEKGKDVELRCDPISGHTALYWYRQSLGQGLEFLIYFQGNSAPDKSGLPSDRFSAERTGGSVSTLTIQRTQQEDSAVYLCASSLVRGMLGQGGNQPQHFGDGTRLSIL.

This clonotype has a handful of counts. V usage is TRBV12-3 or TRBV12-4 and J usage is TRBJ2-7; D gene ambiguous. The CDR3 is made up of 14 amino acids. V lost 7 bases to trimming and J lost 2 bases, with 15 bases between them. CDR3 in amino acids: CASTNRVRAYEQYF. In DNA form, the CDR3 reads TGTGCCAGCACTAATAGAGTCCGAGCCTACGAGCAGTACTTC.

This clonotype has more than one count but fewer than ten. The chain employs TRBV7-8 and TRBJ1-5; no reliable D call. The germline gives CDR1 SGHVS, CDR2 FQNEAQ. The germline V and J ends were trimmed by 5 bases and 2 bases, with 13 bases remaining between them. CDR3 length: 15 amino acids. The chain's CDR3 is CASSRLTGGNQPQHF. In DNA, the CDR3 is TGTGCCAGCAGCCGACTCACTGGGGGCAATCAGCCCCAGCATTTT.

This clonotype turned up a few times. The rearrangement uses TRBV2 and TRBJ2-5; a possible D gene is TRBD1 (5 bases). The germline V gene has CDR1 SNHLY and CDR2 FYNNEI. The V and J ends lost 6 bases and 1 base respectively, with 15 bases between them. This CDR3 has 15 residues. The CDR3 sequence is CASSPRRDSQETQYF. The DNA for the CDR3 is TGTGCCAGCAGCCCCCGAAGAGACAGCCAAGAGACCCAGTACTTC.

The chain uses TRBV20-1 and TRBJ1-3; TRBD1 aligns across 7 bases. The V gene's germline CDR1 is DFQATT and CDR2 SNEGSKA (reference sequence). The ends lost 6 bases at V and 3 bases at J; junction bases unmatched: 11. This CDR3 is built from 15 residues. CDR3 coding DNA: TGCAGTGCGCCTAGACAGGGTGTGGATGGAAACACCATATATTTT. The encoded protein is CSAPRQGVDGNTIYF.

The chain is built from TRBV7-2 and TRBJ1-1; possibly TRBD1 for D (6 bases). This CDR3 comprises 15 residues. The germline V and J ends were trimmed by 2 bases and 1 base, with 11 bases remaining between them. Germline CDR1 reads SGHTA; CDR2 reads FQGNSA. Here the CDR3 DNA reads TGTGCCAGCAGCTTAACCTGGACAGCGAACACTGAAGCTTTCTTT. It encodes CASSLTWTANTEAFF. Based on the CDR3 plus reference TRBV7-2 and TRBJ1-1, the full variable domain is GAGVSQSPSNKVTEKGKDVELRCDPISGHTALYWYRQSLGQGLEFLIYFQGNSAPDKSGLPSDRFSAERTGGSVSTLTIQRTQQEDSAVYLCASSLTWTANTEAFFGQGTRLTVV.